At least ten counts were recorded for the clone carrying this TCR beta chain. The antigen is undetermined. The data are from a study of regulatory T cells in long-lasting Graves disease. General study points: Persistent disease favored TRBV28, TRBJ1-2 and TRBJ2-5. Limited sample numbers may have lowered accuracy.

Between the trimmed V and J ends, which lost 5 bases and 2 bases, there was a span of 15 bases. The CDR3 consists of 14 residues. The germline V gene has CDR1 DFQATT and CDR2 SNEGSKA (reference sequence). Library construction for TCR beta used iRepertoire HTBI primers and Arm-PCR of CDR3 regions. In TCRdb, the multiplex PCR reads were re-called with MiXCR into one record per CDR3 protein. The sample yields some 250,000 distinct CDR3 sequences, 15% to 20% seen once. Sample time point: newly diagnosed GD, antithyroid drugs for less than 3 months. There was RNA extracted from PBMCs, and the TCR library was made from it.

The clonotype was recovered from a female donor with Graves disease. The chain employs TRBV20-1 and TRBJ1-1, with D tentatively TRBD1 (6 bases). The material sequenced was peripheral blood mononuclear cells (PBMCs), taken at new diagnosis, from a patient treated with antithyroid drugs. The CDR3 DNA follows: TGCAGTGCTGCGGAAGGGGGACCTAACACTGAAGCTTTCTTT. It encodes CSAAEGGPNTEAFF.